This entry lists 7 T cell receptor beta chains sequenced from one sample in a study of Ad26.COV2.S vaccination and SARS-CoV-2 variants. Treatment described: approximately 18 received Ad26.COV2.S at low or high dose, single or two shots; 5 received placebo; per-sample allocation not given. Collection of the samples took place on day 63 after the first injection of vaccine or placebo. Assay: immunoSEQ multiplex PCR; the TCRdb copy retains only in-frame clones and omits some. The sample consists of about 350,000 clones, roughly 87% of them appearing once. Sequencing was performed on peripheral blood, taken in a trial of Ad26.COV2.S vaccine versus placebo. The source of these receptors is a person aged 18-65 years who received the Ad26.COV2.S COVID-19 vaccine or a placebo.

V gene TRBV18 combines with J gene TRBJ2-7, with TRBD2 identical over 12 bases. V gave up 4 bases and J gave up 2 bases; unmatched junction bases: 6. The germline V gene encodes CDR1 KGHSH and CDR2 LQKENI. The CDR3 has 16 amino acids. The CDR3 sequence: CASSLWTSGVPYEQYF. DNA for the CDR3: TGTGCCAGCTCACTTTGGACTAGCGGGGTCCCCTACGAGCAGTACTTC.

CDR3 amino acids: CASSPQEPQHF. Written as DNA, the CDR3 is TGTGCCAGCAGCCCCCAGGAGCCCCAGCATTTT. The rearrangement joins TRBV6-4 to TRBJ1-5; D is ambiguous. Trimming removed 6 bases at V and 8 bases at J, with 8 bases between. Germline lookup yields CDR1 MRHNA and CDR2 SNTAGT. The CDR3 length is 11 residues.

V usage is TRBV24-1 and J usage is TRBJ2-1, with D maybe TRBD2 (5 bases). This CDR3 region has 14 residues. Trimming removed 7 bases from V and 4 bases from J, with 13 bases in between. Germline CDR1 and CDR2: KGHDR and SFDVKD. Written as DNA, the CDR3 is TGTGCCACCAGCGACGGAGGCCGGTACAATGAGCAGTTCTTC. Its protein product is CATSDGGRYNEQFF.

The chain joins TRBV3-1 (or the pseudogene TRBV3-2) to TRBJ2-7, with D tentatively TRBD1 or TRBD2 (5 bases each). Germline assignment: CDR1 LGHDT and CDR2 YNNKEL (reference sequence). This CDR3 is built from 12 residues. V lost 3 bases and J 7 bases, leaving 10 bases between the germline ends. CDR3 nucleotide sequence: TGTGCCAGCAGCCAGGGACCACGGGAGCAGTACTTC. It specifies CASSQGPREQYF.

The CDR3: CASSLWGQGGEKLFF. CDR3 coding DNA: TGTGCCAGCAGCTTATGGGGACAGGGGGGTGAAAAACTGTTTTTT. This sequence joins TRBV7-2 and TRBJ1-4; 11 bases map to TRBD1. Germline values: CDR1 SGHTA, CDR2 FQGNSA. There are 15 residues in the CDR3. The trim removed 2 bases at V and 7 bases at J, leaving 3 bases unmatched.

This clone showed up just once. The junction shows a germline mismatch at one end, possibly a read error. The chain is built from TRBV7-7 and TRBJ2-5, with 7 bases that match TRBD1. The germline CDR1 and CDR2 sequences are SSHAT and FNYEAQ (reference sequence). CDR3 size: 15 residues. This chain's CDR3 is CASSSQGQLQETQYF. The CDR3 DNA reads TGTGCTAGCAGCTCTCAGGGACAGCTCCAAGAGACCCAGTACTTC.

CDR3 in DNA: TGTGCCAGCAGTGCACTGGAGGGGGGACTTGTAGACTACGAGCAGTACTTC. Protein sequence: CASSALEGGLVDYEQYF. The V and J genes are TRBV5-5 and TRBJ2-7; D tentatively reads TRBD1 or TRBD2 (6 bases each). From germline, CDR1 is SGHKS and CDR2 YYEKEE (reference sequence). Trimming pared 5 bases from V and 3 bases from J, leaving 24 bases between. This CDR3 is 17 amino acids long.